Presented here are 30 T cell receptor beta chains from one specimen sequenced in a study of T-cell memory formation after mild COVID-19. TCRdb called the 5' RACE reads again in MiXCR, with one record for every CDR3 protein. Of 150,000 to 200,000 distinct CDR3 sequences listed, more than 9% were seen once; the top ten hold roughly 3.8%. The sample comprised PBMCs or a T cell subset sorted from them (not recorded which). The origin of the receptors is a man between 18 and 29 years old who had mild COVID-19 (a few samples of this study predate the infection). Cell type and time point are not known.

The rearrangement joins TRBV15 to TRBJ1-2; 7 nucleotides align to TRBD1. The junction had 16 bases not matched to a gene; V was cut back by 0 bases and J by 6 bases. Germline V lookup: CDR1 LNHNV, CDR2 YYDKDF (reference sequence). This CDR3 comprises 18 residues. The CDR3 region is CATSRDLGTRQGGHGYTF. In DNA form, the CDR3 reads TGTGCCACCAGCAGAGATCTTGGAACTCGACAGGGTGGTCATGGCTACACCTTC.

This clonotype appeared a few times. The V gene is TRBV4-1, the J gene TRBJ2-3, with D perhaps matching TRBD1 (6 bases). The germline V gene encodes CDR1 MGHRA and CDR2 YSYEKL. The ends were cut back, 4 bases at V and 4 bases at J, with 15 bases in the middle. CDR3 length: 15 residues. In nucleotides, the CDR3 is TGCGCCAGCAGCCCCCACGGTCCAGGGGCAGATACGCAGTATTTT. Protein product: CASSPHGPGADTQYF.

This clonotype was recorded a few times. The chain carries TRBV7-8 and TRBJ2-3; 12 bases fit TRBD2. With V trimmed by 3 bases and J by 2 bases, 3 bases remained unmatched. CDR3 length: 16 amino acids. CDR1 and CDR2 (germline): SGHVS, FQNEAQ. The CDR3 sequence: CASSFGLAGTTDTQYF. CDR3 bases: TGTGCCAGCAGCTTCGGACTAGCGGGGACCACAGATACGCAGTATTTT.

This clonotype has only a few counts. The CDR3 sequence is CASSKQGALDQPQHF. The CDR3 coding sequence is TGTGCCAGCAGCAAACAGGGGGCTTTGGATCAGCCCCAGCATTTT. This chain uses TRBV7-2 with TRBJ1-5; 9 positions match TRBD1. CDR3 length equals 15 residues. Germline V CDR1 and CDR2: SGHTA, FQGNSA. J was trimmed by 5 bases and V by 5 bases; bases with no gene match: 7.

This clonotype has more than one count but fewer than ten. The V gene is TRBV27, the J gene TRBJ2-7; no clear D. V was cut by 0 bases and J by 2 bases, with 11 bases left in between. The CDR3 is 15 amino acids. Germline loops: CDR1 MNHEY, CDR2 SMNVEV (reference sequence). The DNA of the CDR3 is TGTGCCAGCAGTTTATCAACGGGCTTCCCCTACGAGCAGTACTTC. This encodes CASSLSTGFPYEQYF.

The rearrangement links TRBV15 to TRBJ1-5, with D tentatively TRBD1 (5 bases). The CDR3 covers 16 residues. V lost 5 bases to trimming and J lost 2 bases, with 16 bases between them. Germline lookup yields CDR1 LNHNV and CDR2 YYDKDF (reference sequence). CDR3 in DNA: TGTGCCACCAGCGGGGGGGAGCAGGGTGGCAATCAGCCCCAGCATTTT. Protein: CATSGGEQGGNQPQHF. The whole variable domain, remainder taken from reference TRBV15 and TRBJ1-5, is DAMVIQNPRYQVTQFGKPVTLSCSQTLNHNVMYWYQQKSSQAPKLLFHYYDKDFNNEADTPDNFQSRRPNTSFCFLDIRSPGLGDTAMYLCATSGGEQGGNQPQHFGDGTRLSIL.

The CDR3 protein is CASSVAVGELFF. In DNA, the CDR3 is TGTGCCAGCAGCGTAGCAGTCGGGGAGCTGTTTTTT. The chain links TRBV9 to TRBJ2-2; no clear D. The CDR3 has 12 residues. V lost 0 bases and J 7 bases, leaving 4 bases between the germline ends. The germline gives CDR1 SGDLS, CDR2 YYNGEE.

This clonotype has only a few counts. The chain recombines TRBV4-3 with TRBJ2-3; 9 nucleotides line up with TRBD2. The CDR3 extends over 15 amino acids. Germline CDR1 and CDR2: LGHNA and YSLEER. Trimming took 5 bases from V and 2 from J; bases not matched to a gene: 5. In nucleotides, the CDR3 is TGCGCCAGCAGCTTAGCGGGGGACTACACAGATACGCAGTATTTT. It is translated as CASSLAGDYTDTQYF.

This clonotype was counted once. The gene calls are TRBV5-6 and TRBJ2-7; possible D gene TRBD1, 5 bases. Germline CDR1 is SGHDT and CDR2 is YYEEEE. Trimming took off 4 bases at V and 6 bases at J, with 11 bases between the two ends. The CDR3 runs 12 residues. CDR3 coding DNA: TGTGCCAGCAGCATGCAGGGTTTCGAGCAGTACGTC. This encodes CASSMQGFEQYV.

V gene TRBV7-3 combines with J gene TRBJ2-5, with 8 bases aligning to TRBD2. The trim removed 5 bases at V and 7 bases at J, leaving 6 bases unmatched. The CDR3 is made up of 13 amino acids. Germline values: CDR1 SGHTA, CDR2 FQGTGA. Written as DNA, the CDR3 is TGTGCCAGCAGCCTCTCCGGGAGGGGGACCCAGTACTTC. Translated, it gives CASSLSGRGTQYF.

This chain uses TRBV25-1 with TRBJ2-1, with D possibly TRBD2 on 5 matching bases. The CDR3 contains 20 residues. Trimming cost V 3 bases and J 0 bases, with 24 bases left between them. Germline CDR1 MGHDK, CDR2 SYGVNS. CDR3 protein: CASSELVSLNSGVSYNEQFF. The CDR3 DNA follows: TGTGCCAGCAGTGAGCTCGTATCACTCAACTCCGGGGTCTCCTACAATGAGCAGTTCTTC.

This clonotype occurred a few times. The chain carries TRBV5-1 and TRBJ2-7; D is possibly TRBD1 or TRBD2 (5 bases each). Germline V gene data show CDR1 as SGHRS and CDR2 as YFSETQ. The V and J ends lost 4 bases and 1 base respectively, with 15 bases between them. The CDR3 length is 15 residues. The CDR3 region is CASSENPGRSYEQYV. The DNA for the CDR3 is TGCGCCAGCAGCGAGAACCCGGGACGATCCTACGAGCAGTACGTC.

V and J are TRBV3-1 and TRBJ2-2, with 8 bases matching TRBD1. The CDR3 consists of 14 residues. Germline loops: CDR1 LGHDT, CDR2 YNNKEL (reference sequence). Germline trimming cut 5 bases from V and 2 bases from J; bases unmatched to any gene: 1. CDR3 in amino acids: CASSGQGNTGELFF. CDR3 nucleotides: TGTGCCAGCAGCGGACAGGGTAACACCGGGGAGCTGTTTTTT.

The J gene is TRBJ2-7, the V gene TRBV20-1; 8 bases match TRBD1. CDR1 and CDR2 (germline): DFQATT, SNEGSKA (reference sequence). V gave up 1 base and J gave up 3 bases; unmatched junction bases: 8. The CDR3 runs 15 residues. The DNA for the CDR3 is TGCAGTGCTAGAGCGCTGGGACAGGAGAACTACGAGCAGTACTTC. It is translated as CSARALGQENYEQYF.

The rearrangement links TRBV27 to TRBJ2-3, with 8 bases fitting TRBD2. The V segment lost 5 bases and the J segment 5 bases; nucleotides outside the gene matches: 9. Germline CDR1 MNHEY, CDR2 SMNVEV (reference sequence). The CDR3 has 15 residues. CDR3 loop: CASSLGGAGLDTQYF. The CDR3 bases are TGTGCCAGCAGTCTCGGGGGGGCAGGGCTAGATACGCAGTATTTT.

This clonotype turned up a few times. This chain links TRBV7-6 with TRBJ2-3; D remains ambiguous. This CDR3 is 16 amino acids long. V was trimmed by 3 bases and J by 1 base, leaving 14 bases between them. Germline V gene data show CDR1 as SGHVS and CDR2 as FNYEAQ. The CDR3 DNA reads TGTGCCAGCAGCTTGTCGTATGGGGTGGGCACAGATACGCAGTATTTT. This sequence encodes CASSLSYGVGTDTQYF.

This clonotype has just a few counts. The chain carries TRBV7-9 and TRBJ1-4, with D hard to call. CDR3 length: 13 residues. V lost 1 base and J 8 bases, leaving 8 bases between the germline ends. CDR1 is SEHNR and CDR2 is FQNEAQ in the germline V gene (reference sequence). The CDR3 DNA reads TGTGCCAGCAGCTTAGTCGGGAGCGAAAAACTGTTTTTT. It is translated as CASSLVGSEKLFF.

This clonotype was seen repeatedly, ten times or more. J is TRBJ2-4 and V is TRBV4-1, with 8 bases aligning to TRBD1. The germline V gene has CDR1 MGHRA and CDR2 YSYEKL. The length of the CDR3 is 16 residues. J lost 0 bases, V lost 4 bases, and 5 bases had no gene match. CDR3 amino acids: CASSLPGQEAKNIQYF. In DNA form, the CDR3 reads TGCGCCAGCAGCCTCCCGGGACAGGAAGCCAAAAACATTCAGTACTTC.

This chain links TRBV6-6 with TRBJ2-3; TRBD2 aligns across 7 bases. Germline V gene lookup returns CDR1 MNHNY and CDR2 SVGAGI (reference sequence). The length of the CDR3 is 18 residues. J lost 0 bases, V lost 4 bases, and 13 bases had no gene match. The CDR3 nucleotides read TGTGCCAGCAGTTCCCCGCGGGGAACTAGCGTTAGCACAGATACGCAGTATTTT. Amino acids: CASSSPRGTSVSTDTQYF.

There are a few counts of this clonotype. The genes are TRBV18 and TRBJ2-3; no definite D call. V dropped 8 bases and J dropped 0 bases, with 9 bases sitting between them. This CDR3 comprises 13 residues. The germline gives CDR1 KGHSH, CDR2 LQKENI. The CDR3 nucleotides read TGTGCCAGCGCCTTCTCTAGCACAGATACGCAGTATTTT. It is translated as CASAFSSTDTQYF.

This chain links TRBV12-3 or TRBV12-4 with TRBJ2-3, with 11 bases aligning to TRBD2. V lost 10 bases and J lost 2; bases outside the gene matches: 8. CDR3 size: 15 residues. In nucleotides, the CDR3 is TGTGCCACCCAAATACTAGCGGGGGTCACAGATACGCAGTATTTT. It translates to CATQILAGVTDTQYF.

This clonotype was seen more than once but under ten times. J is TRBJ2-7 and V is TRBV6-2 or TRBV6-3; a weak D match, TRBD1 (5 bases). The CDR3 totals 17 residues. Trimming took off 0 bases at V and 2 bases at J, with 17 bases between the two ends. Looked up from germline, CDR1 is MNHEY and CDR2 is SVGEGT. CDR3 DNA sequence: TGTGCCAGCAGTTACTCCTCCCGACAGAACCCTACCTACGAGCAGTACGTC. Translating it yields CASSYSSRQNPTYEQYV.

The gene calls are TRBV5-1 and TRBJ2-3; 8 nucleotides line up with TRBD1. CDR1 and CDR2 (germline): SGHRS, YFSETQ. This CDR3 comprises 15 residues. J lost 4 bases, V lost 0 bases, and 4 bases had no gene match. The DNA of the CDR3 is TGCGCCAGCAGCTTGGGACAGGGGAGGTCAGATACGCAGTATTTT. Translation: CASSLGQGRSDTQYF.

V usage is TRBV7-9 and J usage is TRBJ1-1; D is undetermined. Trimming shortened V by 1 base and J by 3 bases, and 6 bases separated the two germline ends. CDR3 size: 13 residues. Per the germline V gene, CDR1 is SEHNR and CDR2 is FQNEAQ (reference sequence). The CDR3 spells CASSLVAYTEAFF. CDR3 DNA sequence: TGTGCCAGCAGCTTAGTAGCTTACACTGAAGCTTTCTTT. Full variable domain (rest looked up from reference TRBV7-9 and TRBJ1-1): DTGVSQNPRHKITKRGQNVTFRCDPISEHNRLYWYRQTLGQGPEFLTYFQNEAQLEKSRLLSDRFSAERPKGSFSTLEIQRTEQGDSAMYLCASSLVAYTEAFFGQGTRLTVV.

This clonotype was recorded a few times. The chain is built from TRBV6-2 or TRBV6-3 and TRBJ2-3; a possible D gene is TRBD2 (5 bases). CDR3 length: 13 residues. CDR1 and CDR2 (germline): MNHEY, SVGEGT. Trimming cost V 6 bases and J 0 bases, with 7 bases left between them. DNA for the CDR3: TGTGCCAGCAGGCGGACTAGCACAGATACGCAGTATTTT. Protein: CASRRTSTDTQYF.

The rearrangement links TRBV5-6 to TRBJ1-2; tentatively, D is TRBD1 (6 bases). There are 14 residues in the CDR3. V gave up 3 bases and J gave up 4 bases, with 13 bases separating them. Germline V lookup: CDR1 SGHDT, CDR2 YYEEEE. In nucleotides, the CDR3 is TGTGCCAGCAGCTCCGCCTGGACAGCCTATGGCTACACCTTC. It yields the protein CASSSAWTAYGYTF.

This clonotype was seen more than once but under ten times. The rearrangement links TRBV12-3 or TRBV12-4 to TRBJ2-7; 11 positions agree with TRBD2. Germline trimming cut 2 bases from V and 1 base from J; bases unmatched to any gene: 7. The CDR3 is 17 amino acids. CDR3 amino acids: CASSLHSGGAGSYEQYF. In DNA, the CDR3 is TGTGCCAGCAGTTTACATAGCGGGGGGGCCGGATCCTACGAGCAGTACTTC.

The genes are TRBV15 and TRBJ1-1, with 11 bases matching TRBD1. Germline V CDR1 and CDR2: LNHNV, YYDKDF (reference sequence). V lost 0 bases to trimming and J lost 11 bases; unmatched junction nucleotides: 5. The CDR3 covers 14 residues. CDR3 nucleotides: TGTGCCACCAGCAGAGATGGGACAGGGGGTTCGGCTTTCTTT. Translating it yields CATSRDGTGGSAFF.

The chain joins TRBV5-1 to TRBJ2-3; D unresolved. The V and J ends lost 0 bases and 0 bases respectively, with 8 bases between them. Germline-derived CDR1 and CDR2 are SGHRS and YFSETQ. The CDR3 is 15 residues long. The CDR3 region has the DNA TGCGCCAGCAGCTTGGCCCCCCAGAGCACAGATACGCAGTATTTT. It is translated as CASSLAPQSTDTQYF.

This clonotype was seen more than once but under ten times. V gene TRBV2 combines with J gene TRBJ1-1, with a possible D match to TRBD1 (5 bases). Trimming stripped 3 bases from V and 5 bases from J, with 13 bases between. The CDR3 runs to 14 residues. CDR1 and CDR2 from the germline V gene are SNHLY and FYNNEI. The DNA of the CDR3 is TGTGCCAGCAGTGACTCAGGGCGGAAGACTGAAGCTTTCTTT. This encodes CASSDSGRKTEAFF.